One and the same sample provided the 23 T cell receptor beta chains below, sequenced in a study of T cell responses to AZD1222 COVID-19 vaccine. Data came from immunoSEQ multiplex PCR; TCRdb stores just in-frame clones and leaves some out. The sample yields around 120,000 clones, around 92% seen once. The input for sequencing was peripheral blood, taken on day 0 of AZD1222 vaccination. Receptors originate from an adult in good health.

This chain links TRBV11-2 with TRBJ1-2; D uncertain. V was trimmed by 0 bases and J by 1 base, leaving 6 bases between them. The germline gives CDR1 SGHAT, CDR2 FQNNGV. The CDR3 runs to 14 residues. This chain's CDR3 is CASSLEGLNYGYTF. The CDR3 DNA sequence: TGTGCCAGCAGCTTAGAGGGCCTTAACTATGGCTACACCTTC.

V and J are TRBV9 and TRBJ2-2; tentative D call: TRBD1 (6 bases). From germline, CDR1 is SGDLS and CDR2 YYNGEE. The CDR3 loop spans 17 amino acids. The ends were cut back, 4 bases at V and 4 bases at J, with 20 bases in the middle. The CDR3 DNA reads TGTGCCAGCAGCCCCCCAACAGGGAACCCAATCACCGGGGAGCTGTTTTTT. Translation: CASSPPTGNPITGELFF.

V and J are TRBV3-1 (or the pseudogene TRBV3-2) and TRBJ2-7, with 7 nucleotides matching TRBD2. The CDR3 extends over 14 amino acids. V lost 3 bases to trimming and J lost 2 bases; unmatched junction nucleotides: 4. The germline CDR1 and CDR2 sequences are LGHDT and YNNKEL (reference sequence). The CDR3 sequence: CASSHAREPYEQYF. CDR3 DNA: TGTGCCAGCAGCCATGCGCGGGAGCCCTACGAGCAGTACTTC.

The rearrangement uses TRBV7-8 and TRBJ2-3; D not resolved. This CDR3 has 14 amino acids. Germline CDR1 SGHVS, CDR2 FQNEAQ. Trimming cost V 1 base and J 0 bases, with 5 bases left between them. The chain's CDR3 is CASSLGSSTDTQYF. CDR3 sequence (DNA): TGTGCCAGCAGCTTAGGGTCCAGCACAGATACGCAGTATTTT.

The rearrangement links TRBV27 to TRBJ1-6; no firm D call. V gave up 6 bases and J gave up 5 bases, with 20 bases separating them. Germline V gives CDR1 MNHEY, CDR2 SMNVEV (reference sequence). This CDR3 has 17 amino acids. CDR3: CASSSKGQILDNSPLHF. CDR3 sequence (DNA): TGTGCCAGCAGCTCGAAGGGCCAAATCTTGGATAATTCACCCCTCCACTTT.

The CDR3 nucleotides are TGTGCCAGCAGCTTAACACAGGATCAGCCCCAGCATTTT. Translating gives CASSLTQDQPQHF. The genes are TRBV7-2 and TRBJ1-5; perhaps TRBD1 as D (5 bases). This CDR3 region has 13 residues. Trimming shortened V by 2 bases and J by 5 bases, and 7 bases separated the two germline ends. Germline values: CDR1 SGHTA, CDR2 FQGNSA. The full variable domain, its missing parts supplied by reference TRBV7-2 and TRBJ1-5, is GAGVSQSPSNKVTEKGKDVELRCDPISGHTALYWYRQSLGQGLEFLIYFQGNSAPDKSGLPSDRFSAERTGGSVSTLTIQRTQQEDSAVYLCASSLTQDQPQHFGDGTRLSIL.

This rearrangement joins TRBV14 to TRBJ2-7; D possibly matches TRBD1 or TRBD2 (5 bases each). Germline CDR1 SGHDN, CDR2 FVKESK. This CDR3 contains 15 residues. Trimming took 3 bases from V and 5 from J, leaving 17 bases between them. The CDR3 loop reads CASSQFSGPPHEQYF. For the CDR3, the DNA is TGTGCCAGCAGCCAGTTTTCGGGGCCCCCCCACGAGCAGTACTTC.

Here the CDR3 DNA reads TGTGCCAGCAGCCAAACAGGGCACGAGCAGTACTTC. Amino acids: CASSQTGHEQYF. The chain is built from TRBV14 and TRBJ2-7; the D gene is possibly TRBD1 (6 bases). The V gene lost 2 bases and the J gene lost 5 bases, with 7 bases spanning the gap. Germline lookup yields CDR1 SGHDN and CDR2 FVKESK. The CDR3 runs 12 residues.

J is TRBJ2-1 and V is TRBV2; 14 bases map to TRBD2. V trimming: 6 bases; J trimming: 9 bases; junction bases outside the gene matches: 10. The CDR3 is 16 amino acids. The germline V gene has CDR1 SNHLY and CDR2 FYNNEI. CDR3 bases: TGTGCCAGCAGACAAACCGGGACTAGCGGGAGTGGTGAGCAGTTCTTC. Residues: CASRQTGTSGSGEQFF.

The chain combines TRBV5-6 with TRBJ1-2, with TRBD1 identical over 10 bases. The V and J ends lost 0 bases and 7 bases, in that order; junction bases with no gene match: 6. CDR1 is SGHDT and CDR2 is YYEEEE in the germline V gene. This CDR3 is 15 amino acids long. The CDR3 is CASSLAGTGVGGYTF. Here the CDR3 DNA reads TGTGCCAGCAGCTTGGCCGGGACAGGGGTAGGTGGCTACACCTTC.

The rearrangement links TRBV11-2 to TRBJ2-2; D is undetermined. V dropped 5 bases and J dropped 4 bases, with 8 bases sitting between them. This CDR3 has 13 residues. The germline V gene encodes CDR1 SGHAT and CDR2 FQNNGV. The chain's CDR3 is CASSPIGTGELFF. The CDR3 nucleotides read TGTGCCAGCAGCCCTATCGGCACCGGGGAGCTGTTTTTT.

This clone has more than one count but fewer than ten. The gene calls are TRBV2 and TRBJ1-2; 9 positions match TRBD1. The germline V gene encodes CDR1 SNHLY and CDR2 FYNNEI. V dropped 10 bases and J dropped 1; count of bases not matched to a gene: 4. The CDR3 is made up of 13 amino acids. CDR3 DNA: TGTGCCAATGACAGGGGGAATAACTATGGCTACACCTTC. Its translation: CANDRGNNYGYTF.

This sequence joins TRBV20-1 and TRBJ1-6; D may be TRBD1 (5 bases). The V end was cut by 3 bases, the J end by 8 bases, with 14 bases between. The germline CDR1 and CDR2 sequences are DFQATT and SNEGSKA (reference sequence). This CDR3 has 14 residues. Here the CDR3 reads CSASRGVRDSPLHF. CDR3 DNA: TGCAGTGCTAGTCGAGGGGTTCGGGATTCACCCCTCCACTTT.

The V gene is TRBV10-3, the J gene TRBJ1-6, with unresolved D. Trimming cost V 3 bases and J 7 bases, with 10 bases left between them. The CDR3 is 14 residues long. Looked up from germline, CDR1 is ENHRY and CDR2 is SYGVKD. CDR3 coding DNA: TGTGCCATCAGTGATTTTGGACCGAATTCACCCCTCCACTTT. The encoded protein is CAISDFGPNSPLHF.

This chain connects TRBV27 to TRBJ1-3; TRBD1 is a possible D gene (5 bases). V lost 5 bases, J lost 4 bases, and 12 bases lay in between. Germline CDR1 reads MNHEY; CDR2 reads SMNVEV (reference sequence). CDR3 size: 14 residues. This CDR3 reads CASSQRGHGNTIYF. Here the CDR3 DNA reads TGTGCCAGCAGTCAGAGAGGACACGGAAACACCATATATTTT.

The V call is TRBV5-6, the J call TRBJ1-2; D call uncertain. CDR1 SGHDT and CDR2 YYEEEE come from the germline V gene. V dropped 0 bases and J dropped 4 bases, with 7 bases sitting between them. The CDR3 is 13 amino acids. For the CDR3, the DNA is TGTGCCAGCAGCTTGGGCGAGGGCTATGGCTACACCTTC. Protein product: CASSLGEGYGYTF.

This chain connects TRBV27 to TRBJ2-1, with 10 bases lining up with TRBD2. Germline CDR1 MNHEY, CDR2 SMNVEV (reference sequence). The V gene end was trimmed by 5 bases and the J gene end by 5 bases; junction bases not matched to a gene: 12. The CDR3 length is 17 residues. CDR3 sequence reads: CASSPIGSGLADNEQFF. In nucleotides, the CDR3 is TGTGCCAGCAGTCCCATTGGTTCTGGACTAGCGGACAATGAGCAGTTCTTC.

This rearrangement joins TRBV15 to TRBJ2-7; no firm D call. The CDR3 contains 13 residues. V was trimmed by 0 bases and J by 4 bases, leaving 7 bases between them. The germline gives CDR1 LNHNV, CDR2 YYDKDF (reference sequence). CDR3 protein: CATSRDVQYEQYF. For the CDR3, the DNA is TGTGCCACCAGCAGAGATGTGCAGTACGAGCAGTACTTC.

This chain joins TRBV28 and TRBJ2-1, with unresolved D. The CDR3 loop spans 12 amino acids. Trimming cost V 6 bases and J 8 bases, with 11 bases left between them. CDR1 and CDR2 from the germline V gene are MDHEN and SYDVKM. The CDR3 spells CASRPSVDEQFF. DNA of the CDR3: TGTGCCAGCAGACCCTCGGTGGATGAGCAGTTCTTC.

The genes are TRBV29-1 and TRBJ1-1, with a tentative D call TRBD1 (5 bases). Deletions cut 6 bases from V and 11 bases from J, with 16 bases between. The V gene's germline CDR1 is SQVTM and CDR2 ANQGSEA. The CDR3 consists of 11 residues. CDR3 DNA sequence: TGCAGCGTCGATCCGGGACCCTGGGCTTTCTTT. Translation: CSVDPGPWAFF.

The genes are TRBV23-1 and TRBJ1-1; D uncertain. TRBV23-1 is known as an ORF, though its function is uncertain. Trimming left V 0 bases short and J 0 bases short, with 8 bases between. This CDR3 is 15 amino acids long. The CDR3 reads CASSQSVPLNTEAFF. The CDR3 DNA reads TGCGCCAGCAGTCAATCAGTTCCGTTGAACACTGAAGCTTTCTTT.

The chain links TRBV19 to TRBJ2-7; D could derive from TRBD1 or TRBD2 (5 bases each). Per the germline V gene, CDR1 is LNHDA and CDR2 is SQIVND (reference sequence). The CDR3 sequence is 15 residues long. The V end was cut by 8 bases, the J end by 4 bases, with 21 bases between. The chain's CDR3 is CASSAARDPWYEQYF. The CDR3 DNA is TGTGCCAGTTCCGCCGCCCGGGACCCCTGGTACGAGCAGTACTTC.

Here the CDR3 reads CASSAGSGANVLTF. As DNA, the CDR3 is TGTGCCAGCAGTGCGGGCTCTGGGGCCAACGTCCTGACTTTC. The chain combines TRBV27 with TRBJ2-6; D is possibly TRBD2 (5 bases). This CDR3 region has 14 residues. V was cut by 5 bases and J by 0 bases, with 5 bases left in between. CDR1 and CDR2 (germline): MNHEY, SMNVEV (reference sequence).